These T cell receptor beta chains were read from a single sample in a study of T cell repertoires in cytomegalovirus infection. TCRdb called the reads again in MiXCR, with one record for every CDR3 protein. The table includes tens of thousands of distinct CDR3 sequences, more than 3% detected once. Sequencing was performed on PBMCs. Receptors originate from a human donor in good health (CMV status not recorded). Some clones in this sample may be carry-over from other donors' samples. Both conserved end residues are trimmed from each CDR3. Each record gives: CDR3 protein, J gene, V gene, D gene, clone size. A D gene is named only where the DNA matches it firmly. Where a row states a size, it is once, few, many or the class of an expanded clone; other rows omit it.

CDR3 protein: ASSLAGGDQPQH; J gene: TRBJ1-5; V gene: TRBV7-2; D gene: -; clone size: many
CDR3 protein: ASSLAGNGLTYEQY; J gene: TRBJ2-7; V gene: TRBV7-2; D gene: -; clone size: -
CDR3 protein: ASSYSELSGTYNEQF; J gene: TRBJ2-1; V gene: TRBV6-2/TRBV6-3; D gene: TRBD2; clone size: many
CDR3 protein: SASNLGGGETQY; J gene: TRBJ2-5; V gene: TRBV20-1; D gene: -; clone size: -
CDR3 protein: ASSLGQSVNTEAF; J gene: TRBJ1-1; V gene: TRBV11-3; D gene: -; clone size: many
CDR3 protein: ASSYRQQETQY; J gene: TRBJ2-5; V gene: TRBV7-2; D gene: -; clone size: many
CDR3 protein: ASSQGLAPDTQY; J gene: TRBJ2-3; V gene: TRBV28; D gene: TRBD2; clone size: many
CDR3 protein: ASSNRGLEAF; J gene: TRBJ1-1; V gene: TRBV7-2; D gene: -; clone size: many
CDR3 protein: ASSLAGLNTDTQY; J gene: TRBJ2-3; V gene: TRBV7-2; D gene: TRBD2; clone size: many
CDR3 protein: ASSPGSSGGGRDTQY; J gene: TRBJ2-3; V gene: TRBV27; D gene: TRBD2; clone size: many
CDR3 protein: ASSLEWSSNTEAF; J gene: TRBJ1-1; V gene: TRBV11-1; D gene: -; clone size: -
CDR3 protein: ASSSRGRGTDTQY; J gene: TRBJ2-3; V gene: TRBV7-2; D gene: -; clone size: many
CDR3 protein: ASSLTVASGRAEQF; J gene: TRBJ2-1; V gene: TRBV7-3; D gene: TRBD2; clone size: many
CDR3 protein: ASSLISGFQPQH; J gene: TRBJ1-5; V gene: TRBV7-2; D gene: -; clone size: many
CDR3 protein: ASSTDGTDTQY; J gene: TRBJ2-3; V gene: TRBV6-8; D gene: -; clone size: -
CDR3 protein: ASSPPGSRNEQF; J gene: TRBJ2-1; V gene: TRBV7-2; D gene: -; clone size: many
CDR3 protein: ASSYGRDFQPQH; J gene: TRBJ1-5; V gene: TRBV7-3; D gene: -; clone size: many
CDR3 protein: ASSPLGYYTEAF; J gene: TRBJ1-1; V gene: TRBV7-6; D gene: -; clone size: many
CDR3 protein: ASSLGQPPETQY; J gene: TRBJ2-5; V gene: TRBV18; D gene: -; clone size: many
CDR3 protein: ASSYLDTQY; J gene: TRBJ2-3; V gene: TRBV6-2/TRBV6-3; D gene: -; clone size: many
CDR3 protein: AWSMGPELF; J gene: TRBJ2-2; V gene: TRBV30; D gene: -; clone size: many
CDR3 protein: ASSLVGANYGYT; J gene: TRBJ1-2; V gene: TRBV5-5; D gene: -; clone size: many
CDR3 protein: ASSLGPRQGEAF; J gene: TRBJ1-1; V gene: TRBV7-2; D gene: TRBD1; clone size: many
CDR3 protein: ASSQDRSSSYEQY; J gene: TRBJ2-7; V gene: TRBV4-1; D gene: -; clone size: few
CDR3 protein: ASSPPKSETQY; J gene: TRBJ2-5; V gene: TRBV7-4; D gene: -; clone size: many
CDR3 protein: ASSLAGKRSNEQF; J gene: TRBJ2-1; V gene: TRBV7-9; D gene: -; clone size: many
CDR3 protein: ASSFRGGLNGYT; J gene: TRBJ1-2; V gene: TRBV12-3/TRBV12-4; D gene: TRBD1; clone size: many
CDR3 protein: ASSKTPGVTDTQY; J gene: TRBJ2-3; V gene: TRBV7-8; D gene: -; clone size: many
CDR3 protein: ASSRQLGANEQF; J gene: TRBJ2-1; V gene: TRBV12-3/TRBV12-4; D gene: -; clone size: many
CDR3 protein: ASSLASGETQY; J gene: TRBJ2-5; V gene: TRBV7-8; D gene: -; clone size: many
CDR3 protein: ASSLIGSTVNTEAF; J gene: TRBJ1-1; V gene: TRBV7-6; D gene: -; clone size: many
CDR3 protein: ASSSMPGFRNNEQF; J gene: TRBJ2-1; V gene: TRBV7-3; D gene: -; clone size: many
CDR3 protein: SVRPEDTEAF; J gene: TRBJ1-1; V gene: TRBV29-1; D gene: -; clone size: -
CDR3 protein: ASSLDPGLETQY; J gene: TRBJ2-5; V gene: TRBV7-2; D gene: -; clone size: many
CDR3 protein: ASRSRDRGLGYT; J gene: TRBJ1-2; V gene: TRBV28; D gene: TRBD1; clone size: many
CDR3 protein: ASSIRQGGTGELF; J gene: TRBJ2-2; V gene: TRBV19; D gene: -; clone size: many
CDR3 protein: ASTSTDTQY; J gene: TRBJ2-3; V gene: TRBV28; D gene: -; clone size: many
CDR3 protein: ASSLEINTEAF; J gene: TRBJ1-1; V gene: TRBV7-2; D gene: -; clone size: many
CDR3 protein: ASSFTGLPKDTQY; J gene: TRBJ2-3; V gene: TRBV11-2; D gene: -; clone size: many
CDR3 protein: ASSLDRSGFNEQF; J gene: TRBJ2-1; V gene: TRBV7-2; D gene: -; clone size: many
CDR3 protein: ASSLSRPGAAF; J gene: TRBJ1-1; V gene: TRBV11-1; D gene: -; clone size: many
CDR3 protein: ASATVGNQPQH; J gene: TRBJ1-5; V gene: TRBV7-8; D gene: -; clone size: many
CDR3 protein: ASSLSTLEETQY; J gene: TRBJ2-5; V gene: TRBV7-2; D gene: -; clone size: many
CDR3 protein: ASSLGLAGVDEQY; J gene: TRBJ2-7; V gene: TRBV7-2; D gene: TRBD2; clone size: many
CDR3 protein: ASSSRGLASPLH; J gene: TRBJ1-6; V gene: TRBV28; D gene: TRBD1; clone size: few
CDR3 protein: ASSLERGGGNEQF; J gene: TRBJ2-1; V gene: TRBV7-2; D gene: TRBD2; clone size: -
CDR3 protein: ASSLGLAGVQETQY; J gene: TRBJ2-5; V gene: TRBV5-1; D gene: TRBD2; clone size: many
CDR3 protein: AIRESGQPQH; J gene: TRBJ1-5; V gene: TRBV10-3; D gene: -; clone size: many